Listed here is a single T cell receptor beta chain. Its antigen is currently unknown. TCRdb re-derived calls from the reads in MiXCR, one entry per CDR3 protein. The sample has 700,000 to 900,000 distinct CDR3 sequences; 25% to 30% are singletons. The sample belongs to a study of T cell repertoires in cytomegalovirus infection. Across the study: Carrying CMV and the relevant HLA type showed in public TCR beta signatures. General observations from the study: Summed frequency of shared TCR beta families picked out CMV carriers who also had the relevant HLA.

The CDR3 spans 14 residues. Germline-derived CDR1 and CDR2 are MNHEY and SMNVEV (reference sequence). With 3 bases removed from V and 3 bases from J, the gap between germline ends came to 9 bases. This clonotype was obtained from a human donor in good health (CMV status not recorded). Some clones in this sample may be carry-over from other donors' samples. The starting material was cultured CD8+ T cells from PBMCs, obtained from culture after CMV antigen stimulation. The chain is built from TRBV27 and TRBJ2-1; D possibly corresponds to TRBD2 (5 bases). CDR3 amino acids: CASSLRESYNEQFF. DNA of the CDR3: TGTGCCAGCAGTTTGAGGGAAAGCTACAATGAGCAGTTCTTC.